One sample yielded the 4 T cell receptor beta chains listed below, sequenced in a study of cytomegalovirus exposure and HLA in healthy donors. PCR involved 60 Vbeta and 13 Jbeta primers. TCRdb's copy holds only in-frame clones and misses some; the assay was immunoSEQ multiplex PCR. The sample contains approximately 93,000 clones, 82% of which appear only once. The specimen was PBMCs. The receptors shown here come from a man aged 50-59 years in good health and CMV-seronegative.

This chain uses TRBV28 with TRBJ2-3; a weak D match, TRBD2 (6 bases). Trimming cost V 7 bases and J 0 bases, with 17 bases left between them. CDR3 length: 16 residues. Germline V gene sequence: CDR1 MDHEN, CDR2 SYDVKM. The CDR3 protein is CASIHGTFASTDTQYF. CDR3 bases: TGTGCCAGCATCCACGGGACTTTCGCTAGCACAGATACGCAGTATTTT.

The chain links TRBV4-1 to TRBJ1-4; D gene unclear. CDR3 length: 17 amino acids. Trimming stripped 4 bases from V and 0 bases from J, with 15 bases between. Germline CDR1 is MGHRA and CDR2 is YSYEKL. The CDR3 region is CASSLGGETATNEKLFF. The CDR3 nucleotides read TGCGCCAGCAGCCTTGGCGGGGAGACTGCAACTAATGAAAAACTGTTTTTT.

This clone was seen more than once but under ten times. This chain connects TRBV6-5 to TRBJ2-1, with D possibly matching TRBD2 (6 bases). Germline V CDR1 and CDR2: MNHEY, SVGAGI. Trimming took 2 bases from V and 8 from J, leaving 16 bases between them. This CDR3 has 15 residues. The CDR3 nucleotides read TGTGCCAGCAGTTACAGCGCGGGACCTTTGGATGAGCAGTTCTTC. Amino acid sequence: CASSYSAGPLDEQFF.

The gene calls are TRBV4-2 and TRBJ1-2; a possible D gene is TRBD1 (6 bases). V lost 0 bases, J lost 4 bases, and 12 bases lay in between. The germline V gene encodes CDR1 LGHNA and CDR2 YNFKEQ. There are 15 residues in the CDR3. In DNA form, the CDR3 reads TGTGCCAGCAGCCAAGACCAGGGGTTGGGCTATGGCTACACCTTC. It is translated as CASSQDQGLGYGYTF.